The 11 T cell receptor beta chains listed next were all sequenced from one sample in a study of cytomegalovirus exposure and HLA in healthy donors. In the PCR, 60 Vbeta and 13 Jbeta primers were used. Produced via immunoSEQ multiplex PCR; TCRdb's table is partial and in-frame only. The repertoire consists of around 130,000 clones, with about 62% occurring once and the leading ten covering about 8.9%. Sequences were obtained from PBMCs. The receptors were gathered from a woman in her thirties or forties in good health and CMV-seropositive.

This clone was recorded once. The V and J genes are TRBV30 and TRBJ1-3; no firm D call. V gave up 8 bases and J gave up 4 bases, with 9 bases separating them. Germline V gene data show CDR1 as GTSNPN and CDR2 as SVGIG (reference sequence). The CDR3 is 11 amino acids. The CDR3 DNA sequence: TGTGCCGGGCCGCAGGGAAACACCATATATTTT. This codes for CAGPQGNTIYF.

The chain uses TRBV27 and TRBJ2-7; 8 bases are a match to TRBD1. V lost 6 bases, J lost 3 bases, and 4 bases stayed unmatched. CDR3 length equals 13 residues. Per germline, CDR1 MNHEY and CDR2 SMNVEV (reference sequence). The CDR3 nucleotides are TGTGCCAGCAGCTACAGGGGGAACTACGAGCAGTACTTC. As protein: CASSYRGNYEQYF.

The chain uses TRBV27 and TRBJ2-7; 8 positions agree with TRBD2. The V gene end was trimmed by 3 bases and the J gene end by 4 bases; junction bases not matched to a gene: 11. The germline CDR1 and CDR2 sequences are MNHEY and SMNVEV (reference sequence). The CDR3 loop spans 16 amino acids. DNA for the CDR3: TGTGCCAGCAGTTTGAGTTGGGGCGGGGGGCCTTACGAGCAGTACTTC. It translates to CASSLSWGGGPYEQYF.

J is TRBJ2-7 and V is TRBV11-1, with a weak D call TRBD2 (6 bases). The CDR3 sequence is 15 residues long. Germline lookup yields CDR1 SGHAT and CDR2 FQDESV (reference sequence). V was shortened by 0 bases and J by 5 bases, with 14 bases between the two germline ends. The CDR3 protein is CASSLALAGSNEQYF. DNA for the CDR3: TGTGCCAGCAGCTTAGCGCTTGCGGGAAGCAACGAGCAGTACTTC.

This sequence joins TRBV29-1 and TRBJ2-5, with D possibly being TRBD1 (6 bases). This CDR3 is 12 amino acids long. V was trimmed by 7 bases and J by 1 base, leaving 10 bases between them. CDR1 SQVTM and CDR2 ANQGSEA come from the germline V gene. CDR3 DNA: TGCAGCGCCGGACAGATCCAAGAGACCCAGTACTTC. This encodes CSAGQIQETQYF.

In this sample, this clone turned up a few times. The J gene is TRBJ1-6, the V gene TRBV6-1; D gene ambiguous. Germline lookup yields CDR1 MNHNS and CDR2 SASEGT. V lost 2 bases to trimming and J lost 9 bases, with 14 bases between them. The CDR3 sequence is 15 residues long. CDR3: CASSETAGSSSPLHF. CDR3 DNA: TGTGCCAGCAGTGAAACGGCAGGCTCGAGTTCACCCCTCCACTTT.

This clone was seen a few times. The chain's CDR3 is CASSDGQNTDTQYF. CDR3 coding DNA: TGTGCCAGCAGTGACGGACAGAACACAGATACGCAGTATTTT. V and J are TRBV2 and TRBJ2-3; D is perhaps TRBD1 (6 bases). Trimming removed 3 bases from V and 2 bases from J, with 9 bases in between. Germline values: CDR1 SNHLY, CDR2 FYNNEI. The CDR3 covers 14 residues.

Here the CDR3 reads CASSVGERTDTQYF. CDR3 in DNA: TGTGCCAGCAGCGTCGGGGAACGGACAGATACGCAGTATTTT. The chain joins TRBV9 to TRBJ2-3, with D possibly TRBD2 on 5 matching bases. The germline V and J ends were trimmed by 2 bases and 3 bases, with 10 bases remaining between them. The CDR3 is made up of 14 amino acids. CDR1 and CDR2 (germline): SGDLS, YYNGEE.

The genes are TRBV30 and TRBJ2-1, with D perhaps TRBD1 (5 bases). Germline values: CDR1 GTSNPN, CDR2 SVGIG (reference sequence). This CDR3 has 17 residues. With 0 bases removed from V and 4 bases from J, the gap between germline ends came to 19 bases. The CDR3 reads CAWSVGVTGGSYNEQFF. In nucleotides, the CDR3 is TGTGCCTGGAGTGTAGGGGTAACAGGCGGTTCTTACAATGAGCAGTTCTTC.

The chain links TRBV28 to TRBJ1-1; D is uncertain. V dropped 7 bases and J dropped 8 bases, with 14 bases sitting between them. The CDR3 runs 12 residues. Germline assignment: CDR1 MDHEN and CDR2 SYDVKM. The CDR3 region has the DNA TGTGCCAGCACCGCCCAGGAGGCCGAAGCTTTCTTT. The encoded protein is CASTAQEAEAFF.

V and J are TRBV18 and TRBJ2-5; D perhaps matches TRBD2 (6 bases). Germline CDR1 KGHSH, CDR2 LQKENI. The CDR3 extends over 13 amino acids. Between the trimmed V and J ends, which lost 3 bases and 3 bases, there was a span of 8 bases. CDR3 nucleotides: TGTGCCAGCTCACCTCCGGGGGAAGAGACCCAGTACTTC. Its protein is CASSPPGEETQYF.